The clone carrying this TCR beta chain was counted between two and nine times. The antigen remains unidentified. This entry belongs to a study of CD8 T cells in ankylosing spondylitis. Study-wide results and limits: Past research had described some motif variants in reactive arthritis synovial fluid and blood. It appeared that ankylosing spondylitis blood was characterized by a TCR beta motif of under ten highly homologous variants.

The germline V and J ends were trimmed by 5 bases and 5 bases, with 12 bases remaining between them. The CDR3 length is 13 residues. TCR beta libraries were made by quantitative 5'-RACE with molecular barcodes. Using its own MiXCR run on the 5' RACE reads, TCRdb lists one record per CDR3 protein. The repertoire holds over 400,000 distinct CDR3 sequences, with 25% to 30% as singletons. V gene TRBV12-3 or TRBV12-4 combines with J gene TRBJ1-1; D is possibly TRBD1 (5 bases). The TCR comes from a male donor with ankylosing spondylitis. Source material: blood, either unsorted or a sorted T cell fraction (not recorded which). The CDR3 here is CASSARGGTEAFF. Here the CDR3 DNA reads TGTGCCAGCAGTGCACGTGGGGGTACTGAAGCTTTCTTT.